This passage covers 8 T cell receptor beta chains from one sample sequenced in a study of Ad26.COV2.S vaccination and SARS-CoV-2 variants. Indicated treatment: over 15 received Ad26.COV2.S at low or high dose, single or two shots; several received placebo; per-sample allocation not given. All samples were drawn on day 63, counting from the first vaccine or placebo injection. Measured with immunoSEQ multiplex PCR; TCRdb has only the in-frame clones, and not every one. The data contain about 680,000 clones, about 89% of them singletons. The source material was peripheral blood, sampled in a trial of Ad26.COV2.S vaccine versus placebo. The receptors originated from a person between 18 and 59 years old who received the Ad26.COV2.S COVID-19 vaccine or a placebo.

There are a few counts of this clone. V gene TRBV7-2 combines with J gene TRBJ1-3; 8 bases line up with TRBD1. Germline V lookup: CDR1 SGHTA, CDR2 FQGNSA. With V trimmed by 1 base and J by 7 bases, 6 bases remained unmatched. This CDR3 has 15 residues. The CDR3 bases are TGTGCCAGCAGCTTAGAGGGACAGGCTTGGAACACCATATATTTT. Translating gives CASSLEGQAWNTIYF.

This clone was seen just once. The CDR3 DNA is TGTGCCAGCAAGTTTGGGGGGGGAGAGACCCAGTACTTC. Translation: CASKFGGGETQYF. The chain combines TRBV6-5 with TRBJ2-5; 7 nucleotides align to TRBD2. The CDR3 runs 13 residues. With 7 bases clipped from V and 4 bases from J, the junction kept 6 bases outside the gene matches. CDR1 and CDR2 (germline): MNHEY, SVGAGI.

The rearrangement links TRBV12-3 or TRBV12-4 to TRBJ2-5; D uncertain. The CDR3 has 11 residues. The ends were cut back, 7 bases at V and 5 bases at J, with 8 bases in the middle. CDR3 nucleotide sequence: TGTGCCAGCACCAAAACGGAGACCCAGTACTTC. As protein: CASTKTETQYF.

The chain recombines TRBV10-3 with TRBJ1-6, with a possible D match to TRBD1 (6 bases). Germline assignment: CDR1 ENHRY and CDR2 SYGVKD. The CDR3 length is 14 residues. Trimming took 6 bases from V and 0 from J, leaving 6 bases between them. CDR3 region: CAIRDSSYNSPLHF. The DNA of the CDR3 is TGTGCCATCAGGGACAGCTCCTATAATTCACCCCTCCACTTT.

The V call is TRBV18, the J call TRBJ2-1; TRBD1 is a possible D gene (5 bases). This CDR3 contains 14 residues. V was cut by 8 bases and J by 3 bases, with 14 bases left in between. Germline CDR1 KGHSH, CDR2 LQKENI. DNA for the CDR3: TGTGCCAGCAAGGGGTCTAGAGACTACAATGAGCAGTTCTTC. This sequence encodes CASKGSRDYNEQFF.

V gene TRBV3-1 (or the pseudogene TRBV3-2) combines with J gene TRBJ2-6; TRBD2 matches 10 bases. The CDR3 covers 20 residues. Germline V gene sequence: CDR1 LGHDT, CDR2 YNNKEL (reference sequence). The trim removed 4 bases at V and 0 bases at J, leaving 12 bases unmatched. CDR3 sequence (DNA): TGTGCCAGCAGCCTGTCGGCAGCGGGAGGGAAGAGCTCTGGGGCCAACGTCCTGACTTTC. Protein sequence: CASSLSAAGGKSSGANVLTF.

A note on this clone: The sample carries other DNA sequences with the same CDR3. This chain uses TRBV18 with TRBJ2-2; D remains ambiguous. Germline values: CDR1 KGHSH, CDR2 LQKENI. The length of the CDR3 is 16 residues. Trimming pared 6 bases from V and 1 base from J, leaving 15 bases between. CDR3 amino acids: CASSPSLAGNTGELFF. In nucleotides, the CDR3 is TGTGCCAGCTCCCCCAGCCTCGCAGGGAACACCGGGGAGCTGTTTTTT.

The chain couples TRBV24-1 to TRBJ2-2; D gene uncertain. The germline V and J ends were trimmed by 5 bases and 5 bases, with 11 bases remaining between them. CDR3 length: 14 amino acids. In germline, CDR1 is KGHDR, CDR2 SFDVKD. Here the CDR3 DNA reads TGTGCCACCAGTGTTGGAATGGGTACCGGGGAGCTGTTTTTT. Translating it yields CATSVGMGTGELFF.